The T cell receptor beta chain under discussion was sequenced for a study of T cells in Graves' hyperthyroidism and ophthalmopathy. This clonotype was recorded a few times. Its antigen remains unidentified. Template material for amplifying TCR beta CDR3 regions consisted of RNA transcripts. First-round RT-PCR with HTBI primers amplified the TCR CDR3 region. TCRdb recomputed calls from the multiplex PCR reads with MiXCR, one row per CDR3 protein. The table has a few hundred thousand distinct CDR3 sequences, just over 45% seen once. The CDR3 spans 16 residues. Broader study findings: In validation, the model predicted ophthalmopathy. These predictions came a median roughly 6.5 months before onset.

No ophthalmopathy progression within 18 months constituted stable Graves' hyperthyroidism. Exclusion followed for patients with uncontrolled infection, other autoimmune disease, pregnancy or lactation. The material sequenced was peripheral blood or thyroid tissue (not recorded which). The receptor was derived from a woman under 30 with Graves' hyperthyroidism. The chain joins TRBV3-2 to TRBJ1-1; TRBD1, the D gene given by the table, was not confirmed from the DNA. TRBV3-2 has pseudogene status. CDR3 sequence (DNA): TGTGCCAGCAGCCATGCTGACGGGACAGCCAACACTGAAGCTTTCTTT. The encoded protein is CASSHADGTANTEAFF.